This T cell receptor (beta chain) was recovered during a study of T cell repertoires in aging, cancer and after chemotherapy. Concerning this clonotype itself: Antigen unknown.

Multiplex touch-down PCR with TRB-A/B primers amplified rearranged V-D-J TRB sequences. TCRdb itself ran the multiplex PCR reads through MiXCR, one entry per CDR3 protein. The profile shows more than 10,000 distinct CDR3 sequences, 21% of them singletons. Overall study results and limits: Compared with age-matched healthy donors, untreated hematological or solid cancer patients showed higher blood TCR clonality.

Peripheral blood genomic DNA, not sorted cells or RNA, was the template. J gave up 4 bases and V 4 bases, and 8 bases lay outside the gene matches. CDR3 length: 16 residues. Germline CDR1 is MDHEN and CDR2 is SYDVKM. Sample: blood. The source of this sequence is a human donor in good health. This chain uses TRBV28 with TRBJ1-5; 9 positions match TRBD1. CDR3 bases: TGTGCCAGCAGTTCCCTCCGACAGGGGGTGAATCAGCCCCAGCATTTT. This gives the protein CASSSLRQGVNQPQHF.